This T cell receptor (beta chain) was identified during a study of blood T cell repertoires in COVID-19. TCRdb's table, derived via immunoSEQ multiplex PCR, lists solely in-frame clones and lacks some. The table shows just under 250,000 clones, with around 88% occurring only once. Unmatched junction bases numbered 5, after V lost 0 bases and J lost 6 bases. CDR3 length equals 16 residues. The V gene's germline CDR1 is SGHAT and CDR2 FQDESV (reference sequence). This clone has at least ten counts. Source material: peripheral blood. The chain is built from TRBV11-1 and TRBJ2-3, with TRBD2 identical over 11 bases. The sequence was collected from a woman in her twenties or thirties who had recovered from COVID-19. CDR3 in amino acids: CASSLASGGAMDTQYF. The CDR3 DNA reads as TGTGCCAGCAGCTTAGCTAGCGGGGGGGCCATGGATACGCAGTATTTT.